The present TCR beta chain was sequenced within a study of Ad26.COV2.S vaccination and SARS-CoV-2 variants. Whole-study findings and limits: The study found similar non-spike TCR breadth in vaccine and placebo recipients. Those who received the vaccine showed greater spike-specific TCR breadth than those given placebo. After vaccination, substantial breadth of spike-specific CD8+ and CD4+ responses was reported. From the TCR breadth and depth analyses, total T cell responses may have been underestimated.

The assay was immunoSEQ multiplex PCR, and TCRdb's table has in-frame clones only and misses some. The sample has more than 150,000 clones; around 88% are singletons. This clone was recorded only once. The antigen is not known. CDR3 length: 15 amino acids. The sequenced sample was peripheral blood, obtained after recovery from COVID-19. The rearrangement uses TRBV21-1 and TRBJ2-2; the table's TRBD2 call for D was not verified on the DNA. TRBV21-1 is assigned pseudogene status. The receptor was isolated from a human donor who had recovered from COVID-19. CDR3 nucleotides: TGTGCCAGCAGCAAAGAGCTAGCGGTACCGGAGGAGCTGTTTTTT. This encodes CASSKELAVPEELFF.